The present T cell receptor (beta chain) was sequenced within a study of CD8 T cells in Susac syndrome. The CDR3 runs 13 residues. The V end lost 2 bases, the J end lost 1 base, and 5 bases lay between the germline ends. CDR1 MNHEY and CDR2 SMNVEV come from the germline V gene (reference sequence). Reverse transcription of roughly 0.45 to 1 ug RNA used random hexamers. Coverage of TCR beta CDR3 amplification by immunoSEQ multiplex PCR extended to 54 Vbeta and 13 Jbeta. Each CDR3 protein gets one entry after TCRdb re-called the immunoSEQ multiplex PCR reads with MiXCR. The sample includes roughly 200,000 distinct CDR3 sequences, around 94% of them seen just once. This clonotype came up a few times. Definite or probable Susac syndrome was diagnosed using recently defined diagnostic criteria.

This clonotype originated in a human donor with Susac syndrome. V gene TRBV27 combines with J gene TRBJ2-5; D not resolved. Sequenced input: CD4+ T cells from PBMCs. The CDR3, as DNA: TGTGCCAGCAGTTTAAGACTCCAAGAGACCCAGTACTTC. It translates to CASSLRLQETQYF.